These 7 T cell receptor beta chains were all obtained from the same sample, sequenced in a study of blood T cell repertoires in COVID-19. TCRdb keeps only in-frame clones here, not all; method: immunoSEQ multiplex PCR. The table includes about 160,000 clones, 90% to 95% detected once. Sequencing used peripheral blood. Receptor source: a woman aged 45-60 years with acute or convalescent COVID-19.

The chain is built from TRBV18 and TRBJ2-7; no reliable D call. Trimming removed 2 bases from V and 5 bases from J, with 10 bases in between. CDR3 length equals 13 residues. Germline V gene lookup returns CDR1 KGHSH and CDR2 LQKENI. This chain's CDR3 is CASSPEFFDEQYF. The CDR3 DNA reads TGTGCCAGCTCACCAGAGTTTTTCGACGAGCAGTACTTC.

V and J are TRBV7-3 and TRBJ2-2; TRBD1 might be the D (6 bases). The CDR3 is 16 residues long. From germline, CDR1 is SGHTA and CDR2 FQGTGA. Trimming shortened V by 2 bases and J by 5 bases, and 15 bases separated the two germline ends. The CDR3 sequence: CASSLDWGPQTGELFF. CDR3 coding DNA: TGTGCCAGCAGCTTAGATTGGGGGCCGCAAACCGGGGAGCTGTTTTTT.

This clone was counted a few times. The V and J genes are TRBV6-5 and TRBJ2-7, with D possibly matching TRBD1 (6 bases). Trimming removed 5 bases from V and 1 base from J, with 15 bases in between. From germline, CDR1 is MNHEY and CDR2 SVGAGI. The CDR3 totals 15 residues. CDR3 in DNA: TGTGCCAGCAGTAATAGAAGACAGGCGTCCTACGAGCAGTACTTC. Protein product: CASSNRRQASYEQYF.

This clone was observed a single time. V and J are TRBV18 and TRBJ2-7, with a possible D match to TRBD2 (6 bases). The CDR3 has 15 amino acids. CDR1 is KGHSH and CDR2 is LQKENI in the germline V gene. The V end lost 3 bases, the J end lost 6 bases, and 18 bases lay between the germline ends. The DNA of the CDR3 is TGTGCCAGCTCACCCCCCGGGAGAGGCAGGGTCGAGCAGTACTTC. Its protein product is CASSPPGRGRVEQYF.

In nucleotides, the CDR3 is TGTGCCACCTCTCCAGTGGGGGCTAGCAATCAGCCCCAGCATTTT. Its translation is CATSPVGASNQPQHF. This chain uses TRBV28 with TRBJ1-5; D perhaps matches TRBD1 (6 bases). This CDR3 has 15 residues. The germline gives CDR1 MDHEN, CDR2 SYDVKM. Trimming shortened V by 10 bases and J by 0 bases, and 16 bases separated the two germline ends.

This rearrangement joins TRBV4-2 to TRBJ2-3; weak D call: TRBD1 (6 bases). V was cut by 0 bases and J by 5 bases, with 18 bases left in between. This CDR3 comprises 17 residues. Per germline, CDR1 LGHNA and CDR2 YNFKEQ. This CDR3 reads CASSQEGQGGDRDTQYF. CDR3 in DNA: TGTGCCAGCAGCCAAGAGGGGCAAGGGGGAGATAGAGATACGCAGTATTTT.

V and J are TRBV11-3 and TRBJ2-1, with D possibly TRBD1 on 5 matching bases. The CDR3 has 15 amino acids. CDR1 is SGHNT and CDR2 is YENEEA in the germline V gene. The V end lost 1 base, the J end lost 1 base, and 8 bases lay between the germline ends. The CDR3 region is CASSLGGLSYNEQFF. The CDR3 DNA sequence: TGTGCCAGCAGCTTAGGGGGCCTTTCCTACAATGAGCAGTTCTTC. Full variable domain (outside the CDR3, taken from reference TRBV11-3 and TRBJ2-1): EAGVVQSPRYKIIEKKQPVAFWCNPISGHNTLYWYLQNLGQGPELLIRYENEEAVDDSQLPKDRFSAERLKGVDSTLKIQPAELGDSAVYLCASSLGGLSYNEQFFGPGTRLTVL.